This TCR beta chain was found in a study of T cell responses to AZD1222 COVID-19 vaccine. For the study at large: Researchers grouped second doses given at about 4 or about 12 weeks into one pool. Study conclusions and caveats: The donors showed a predominance of white British ancestry and of females, with possible underestimation of clonal diversity. Epitopes outside B.1.351 and B.1.1.7 mutated regions reportedly drew nearly half of spike TCRs.

A remark on this clone: The antigen remains unidentified.

Only in-frame clones appear in the TCRdb table, and some are missing; sequencing was by immunoSEQ multiplex PCR. The sample lists 100,000 or so clones; 85% to 90% were seen once. This CDR3 spans 13 amino acids. V gave up 3 bases and J gave up 2 bases, with 6 bases separating them. In germline, CDR1 is SNHLY, CDR2 FYNNEI. This chain links TRBV2 with TRBJ2-3; D not certain. The source material was peripheral blood, sampled on day 0 of AZD1222 vaccination. The source of this sequence is an adult in good health. The CDR3 region is CASSDRITDTQYF. CDR3 nucleotide sequence: TGTGCCAGCAGTGACAGAATCACAGATACGCAGTATTTT.